Reported below is one TCR beta chain. Its specific antigen is unknown. Base qualities are missing; no much larger clone stands one base away. Whole blood was collected in K2EDTA tubes by collaborating institutions according to the institutions' own protocols. For TCRbeta analysis, collaborator samples were shipped as frozen whole blood, as isolated PBMCs, or as DNA extracted from either sample type. The source of the sample is a study of blood T cell repertoires in COVID-19 (dated by TCRdb to 2018 to 2020). Background for the entire study: Samples from collaborators originated in the United States, Italy and Spain and spanned both the acute and convalescent phases of COVID-19. Nearly every sample came with metadata listing a de-identified subject ID, COVID-19 status, age in years and sex. The prospective study material was composed of cDNA or gDNA derived from T cells, B-cell-depleted T cells, or PBMCs. Where available, HLA class I and class II types were taken from metadata supplied by the sample provider and were not determined by assay-based typing. The samples were drawn from the first 160 participants of the ongoing ImmuneRACE study and from 950 to 1,500 subjects provided by 6 global collaborators. Subjects who had been exposed to COVID-19, were actively infected with it, or had recovered from it provided the deeply sampled blood TCRbeta repertoires that made up the dataset. The repertoires were made available in a free public database intended to serve as a resource for research on the immune response to SARS-CoV-2.

TCRbeta CDR3 regions were amplified from genomic DNA using the immunoSEQ Assay, a bias-controlled multiplex PCR. The authors processed their data as follows. Nucleated cell counts per sample were estimated from amplification of reference gene primers within the assay. Sequence reads were collapsed and filtered to measure the absolute abundance of every unique TCRbeta CDR3 rearrangement. For each sample, productive Simpson clonality was calculated as the square root of Simpson's diversity index across productive rearrangements. Imported from immuneACCESS, the table was reduced by TCRdb to in-frame sequences with V and J called. These copies leave out some clones; in studies compared against another copy, an unresolved V gene accounts for under half, and the cause of the remainder is not known. V, J and clone size are those of that table, while D and trimming were read from the DNA. This sample is represented by about 39,000 clones; around 90% of them were singletons. The top ten clonotypes cover 20% of the sample.

Points the paper makes about the study in general: How much clinical and demographic metadata was included differed by source and by participant, and the metadata was provided uncurated.

Ends trimmed: V by 5 bases, J by 4 bases; bases unmatched to a gene: 4. The germline V gene (reference sequence) supplies CDR1 GTSNPN and CDR2 SVGIG. The CDR3, from cysteine to phenylalanine, totals 14 residues. The entry retains the CDR3 DNA only, 42 bases that are in frame from base 1. The rearrangement joined TRBV30 to TRBJ2-3, and 12 bases in between align with TRBD2. The sequence derives from a man aged 55 to 69 with acute or convalescent COVID-19. Specimen: peripheral blood. The bases read TGTGCCTGGTGGCTAGCGGGAGGGGCAGATACGCAGTATTTT. It translates as CAWWLAGGADTQYF.